This TCR beta chain was recovered during a study of T-cell reconstitution after alpha-beta-depleted transplantation in children. Only a few counts were recorded for this clonotype. Germline V gives CDR1 DFQATT, CDR2 SNEGSKA (reference sequence). V lost 5 bases and J lost 6; bases outside the gene matches: 7. This CDR3 is 14 amino acids long. A TCRbeta library incorporating unique molecular identifiers was prepared. MiXCR was run by TCRdb on the PCR reads, yielding one entry per CDR3 protein. Of 350,000 to 500,000 distinct CDR3 sequences in the sample, roughly 44% were seen once. Sample: PBMCs, taken before TCRalphabeta/CD19-depleted stem cell transplant. The receptor's source is a girl aged 2 to 10 with aplastic anemia, due to receive a stem cell transplant. This chain uses TRBV20-1 with TRBJ2-1, with 10 positions matching TRBD1. The CDR3 region has the DNA TGCAGTGCTCCCGGGACAGGGGAATTCAATGAGCAGTTCTTC. Protein: CSAPGTGEFNEQFF.